The clone carrying this T cell receptor beta chain was found many times. Other DNA sequences from this sample encode an identical CDR3 as well. This entry comes from a study of blood T cell repertoires in COVID-19. Study details: From the United States, Italy and Spain came samples of acute and convalescent COVID-19. PBMCs, B-cell-depleted T cells, or T cells were the source of the cDNA or gDNA that made up the material.

Authors' methods: Reference gene primer amplification in the assay estimated nucleated cell counts. The method was immunoSEQ multiplex PCR; TCRdb's version includes in-frame clones alone and lacks a portion of them. V and J calls and clone size are those listed in that table; D and trimming were worked out from the DNA. This table holds more than 200,000 clones, less than 90% found once. The CDR3 runs to 13 residues. V lost 7 bases and J lost 2; bases outside the gene matches: 4. Germline V gene data show CDR1 as MDHEN and CDR2 as SYDVKM. The V call is TRBV28, the J call TRBJ1-2, with TRBD1 matching over 7 bases. The clonotype originates from a woman aged 70-85 years with active or convalescent COVID-19. Sample: peripheral blood. The CDR3 DNA is TGTGCCAGCACCCTCAGGGGGAACTATGGCTACACCTTC. Translating it yields CASTLRGNYGYTF.